The 17 T cell receptor beta chains given below trace back to one sample, sequenced in a study of cytomegalovirus exposure and HLA in healthy donors. The PCR contained 60 Vbeta and 13 Jbeta primers. The method was immunoSEQ multiplex PCR; TCRdb's version includes in-frame clones alone and lacks a portion of them. The sample yields 150,000 to 200,000 clones, 80% to 85% seen once. The sequenced material came from PBMCs. The receptors shown here come from a woman aged 30 to 39 in good health and CMV-seronegative.

This chain connects TRBV7-9 to TRBJ1-6, with D perhaps TRBD1 (5 bases). Germline CDR1 reads SEHNR; CDR2 reads FQNEAQ (reference sequence). V gave up 4 bases and J gave up 5 bases, with 15 bases separating them. The CDR3 length is 16 residues. CDR3 sequence: CASSSPDSQHNSPLHF. The CDR3, as DNA: TGTGCCAGCAGCTCCCCCGACAGTCAGCATAATTCACCCCTCCACTTT.

The V and J genes are TRBV6-5 and TRBJ2-2; 7 bases align to TRBD1. Germline CDR1 MNHEY, CDR2 SVGAGI. V was pared by 6 bases and J by 1 base, with 2 bases of the junction left unmatched. The CDR3 is made up of 14 amino acids. This CDR3 is CASRRTGNTGELFF. In nucleotides, the CDR3 is TGTGCCAGCAGGAGGACAGGGAACACCGGGGAGCTGTTTTTT.

V usage is TRBV5-6 and J usage is TRBJ1-5, with a possible D match to TRBD1 (6 bases). Trimming cost V 0 bases and J 5 bases, with 12 bases left between them. The CDR3 has 15 residues. Germline V CDR1 and CDR2: SGHDT, YYEEEE. The CDR3 here is CASSLAGGADQPQHF. CDR3 coding DNA: TGTGCCAGCAGCTTGGCCGGGGGGGCTGATCAGCCCCAGCATTTT.

The V gene is TRBV28, the J gene TRBJ1-4; D might be TRBD1 (5 bases). The germline gives CDR1 MDHEN, CDR2 SYDVKM. The germline V and J ends were trimmed by 6 bases and 8 bases, with 13 bases remaining between them. This CDR3 is built from 13 residues. The CDR3 protein is CASRQDPWEKLFF. CDR3 bases: TGTGCCAGCAGACAGGACCCCTGGGAAAAACTGTTTTTT.

The V gene is TRBV27, the J gene TRBJ2-7; 7 bases match TRBD1. Germline lookup yields CDR1 MNHEY and CDR2 SMNVEV (reference sequence). Trimming removed 3 bases from V and 5 bases from J; junction bases left unmatched: 7. CDR3 size: 14 residues. The CDR3 loop is CASSLRGLLNEQYF. Written as DNA, the CDR3 is TGTGCCAGCAGTTTGAGGGGGCTGTTAAACGAGCAGTACTTC.

The chain employs TRBV7-6 and TRBJ2-7; 7 nucleotides align to TRBD1. CDR1 is SGHVS, CDR2 FNYEAQ, per germline. This CDR3 comprises 15 residues. After removal of 5 bases from V and 2 bases from J, the junction contained 9 bases not matched to a gene. Here the CDR3 DNA reads TGTGCCAGCAGCCCGGAAGGGGACAGACCCTACGAGCAGTACTTC. It codes for CASSPEGDRPYEQYF.

The rearrangement uses TRBV7-9 and TRBJ2-1, with D tentatively TRBD2 (5 bases). V was trimmed by 2 bases and J by 7 bases, leaving 6 bases between them. Germline CDR1 reads SEHNR; CDR2 reads FQNEAQ (reference sequence). There are 12 residues in the CDR3. CDR3 residues: CASSLRTNEQFF. The DNA for the CDR3 is TGTGCCAGCAGCTTAAGGACTAATGAGCAGTTCTTC.

The chain employs TRBV28 and TRBJ1-2; D is ambiguous. The CDR3 sequence is 12 residues long. CDR1 and CDR2 (germline): MDHEN, SYDVKM. The V and J ends lost 10 bases and 3 bases respectively, with 12 bases between them. The CDR3 DNA follows: TGTGCCACAGGCTCGAGGGACTATGGCTACACCTTC. Amino acid sequence: CATGSRDYGYTF.

This chain links TRBV28 with TRBJ2-1, with a tentative D call TRBD2 (5 bases). The CDR3 loop spans 14 amino acids. Germline V lookup: CDR1 MDHEN, CDR2 SYDVKM. Trimming stripped 8 bases from V and 3 bases from J, with 14 bases between. The CDR3, as DNA: TGTGCCAGCTCCGGGGAGCTTTTCTACAATGAGCAGTTCTTC. Translating it yields CASSGELFYNEQFF.

Here the CDR3 DNA reads TGCGCCAGCAGCTTGGTGGCAGGGGGCAACATTCAGTACTTC. Its translation is CASSLVAGGNIQYF. The chain uses TRBV5-1 and TRBJ2-4, with TRBD1 matching over 8 bases. V shed 0 bases and J 7 bases; nucleotides not matched to a gene: 3. The CDR3 has 14 amino acids. Germline V gene data show CDR1 as SGHRS and CDR2 as YFSETQ.

The V gene is TRBV29-1, the J gene TRBJ2-7, with 7 positions matching TRBD1. This CDR3 contains 13 residues. V lost 4 bases, J lost 3 bases, and 6 bases stayed unmatched. Germline V lookup: CDR1 SQVTM, CDR2 ANQGSEA. CDR3 loop: CSVVVAGGYEQYF. The DNA of the CDR3 is TGCAGCGTTGTTGTGGCAGGGGGCTACGAGCAGTACTTC.

This clone was detected only once. The chain carries TRBV18 and TRBJ2-7; D might be TRBD1 (6 bases). This CDR3 is 14 amino acids long. V lost 5 bases to trimming and J lost 2 bases, with 13 bases between them. The germline V gene encodes CDR1 KGHSH and CDR2 LQKENI. The DNA of the CDR3 is TGTGCCAGCTCAACGACGGGACACCCCTACGAGCAGTACTTC. It codes for CASSTTGHPYEQYF.

The chain links TRBV5-5 to TRBJ2-1, with TRBD1 matching over 7 bases. The CDR3 runs to 17 residues. Trimming cost V 6 bases and J 4 bases; bases outside gene matches: 16. Per the germline V gene, CDR1 is SGHKS and CDR2 is YYEKEE (reference sequence). The CDR3 DNA reads TGTGCCAGCAAACAACCATTTCTGGGACAGCTATACAATGAGCAGTTCTTC. Its translation: CASKQPFLGQLYNEQFF.

The chain employs TRBV19 and TRBJ2-2, with a possible D match to TRBD2 (6 bases). Germline V gives CDR1 LNHDA, CDR2 SQIVND (reference sequence). The CDR3 has 13 residues. Between the trimmed V and J ends, which lost 5 bases and 6 bases, there was a span of 10 bases. CDR3 region: CASSQGLSGELFF. CDR3 nucleotide sequence: TGTGCCAGTAGTCAGGGACTTTCCGGGGAGCTGTTTTTT.

The chain couples TRBV29-1 to TRBJ1-1, with 8 bases lining up with TRBD1. CDR1 and CDR2 (germline): SQVTM, ANQGSEA. V dropped 6 bases and J dropped 0; count of bases not matched to a gene: 3. The CDR3 length is 13 residues. CDR3 in DNA: TGCAGCGTGGGACAGGAGGTGAACACTGAAGCTTTCTTT. Translation: CSVGQEVNTEAFF. The entire variable domain, with the rest obtained from reference TRBV29-1 and TRBJ1-1, is as follows: SAVISQKPSRDICQRGTSLTIQCQVDSQVTMMFWYRQQPGQSLTLIATANQGSEATYESGFVIDKFPISRPNLTFSTLTVSNMSPEDSSIYLCSVGQEVNTEAFFGQGTRLTVV.

This clone came up once. This chain uses TRBV29-1 with TRBJ1-2; the match to TRBD1 covers 9 bases. V lost 3 bases and J lost 6; bases outside the gene matches: 8. Germline V gives CDR1 SQVTM, CDR2 ANQGSEA. This CDR3 contains 14 residues. The DNA for the CDR3 is TGCAGCGTTGAGAGGGGGACAGGGAGAAATGGCTACACCTTC. Translating gives CSVERGTGRNGYTF.

In DNA form, the CDR3 reads TGTGCCAGTCAAGTGACAGGGGGCGGGGAGACCCAGTACTTC. Translated: CASQVTGGGETQYF. The chain couples TRBV19 to TRBJ2-5; 10 nucleotides line up with TRBD1. The CDR3 has 14 amino acids. V shed 8 bases, J shed 5 bases, and the junction held 8 bases outside the gene matches. Germline V lookup: CDR1 LNHDA, CDR2 SQIVND (reference sequence).